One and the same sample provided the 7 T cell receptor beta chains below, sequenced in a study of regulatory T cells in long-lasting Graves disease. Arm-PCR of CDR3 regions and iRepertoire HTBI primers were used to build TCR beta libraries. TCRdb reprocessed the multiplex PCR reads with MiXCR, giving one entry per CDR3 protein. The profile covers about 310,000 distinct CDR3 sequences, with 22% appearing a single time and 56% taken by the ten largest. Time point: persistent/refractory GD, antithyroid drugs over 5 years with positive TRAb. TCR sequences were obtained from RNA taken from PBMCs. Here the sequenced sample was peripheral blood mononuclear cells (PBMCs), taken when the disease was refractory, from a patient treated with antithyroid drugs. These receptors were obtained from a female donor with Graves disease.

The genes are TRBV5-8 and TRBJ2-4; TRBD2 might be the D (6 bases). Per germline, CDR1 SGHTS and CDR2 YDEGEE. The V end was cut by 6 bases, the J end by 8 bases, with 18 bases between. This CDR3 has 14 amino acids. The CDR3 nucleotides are TGTGCCAGCACAAGCGGGCCCGGGGGATACATTCAGTACTTC. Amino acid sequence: CASTSGPGGYIQYF. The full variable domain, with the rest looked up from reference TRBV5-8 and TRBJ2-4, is EAGVTQSPTHLIKTRGQQATLRCSPISGHTSVYWYQQALGLGLQFLLWYDEGEERNRGNFPPRFSGRQFPNYSSELNVNALELEDSALYLCASTSGPGGYIQYFGAGTRLSVL.

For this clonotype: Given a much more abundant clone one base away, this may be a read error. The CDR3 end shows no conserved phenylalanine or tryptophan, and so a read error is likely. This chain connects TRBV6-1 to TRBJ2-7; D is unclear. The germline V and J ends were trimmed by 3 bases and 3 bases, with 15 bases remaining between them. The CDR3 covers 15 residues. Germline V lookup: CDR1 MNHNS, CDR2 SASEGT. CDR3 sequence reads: CASSDLGQELYEQYS. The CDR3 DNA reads TGTGCCAGCAGTGATTTGGGCCAGGAACTCTACGAGCAGTACTCC.

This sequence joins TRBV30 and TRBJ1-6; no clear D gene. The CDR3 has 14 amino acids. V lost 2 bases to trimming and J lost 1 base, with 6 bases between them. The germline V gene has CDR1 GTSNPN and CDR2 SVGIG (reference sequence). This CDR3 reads CAWSRTSYNSPLHF. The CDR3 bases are TGTGCCTGGAGTAGGACGTCCTATAATTCACCCCTCCACTTT.

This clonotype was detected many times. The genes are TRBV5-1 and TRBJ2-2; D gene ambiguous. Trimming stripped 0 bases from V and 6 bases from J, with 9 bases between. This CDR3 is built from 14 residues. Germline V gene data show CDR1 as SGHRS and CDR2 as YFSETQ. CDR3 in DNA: TGCGCCAGCAGCTTGGCCGGTGGGCCCGGGGAGCTGTTTTTT. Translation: CASSLAGGPGELFF. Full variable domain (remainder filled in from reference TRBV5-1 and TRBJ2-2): KAGVTQTPRYLIKTRGQQVTLSCSPISGHRSVSWYQQTPGQGLQFLFEYFSETQRNKGNFPGRFSGRQFSNSRSEMNVSTLELGDSALYLCASSLAGGPGELFFGEGSRLTVL.

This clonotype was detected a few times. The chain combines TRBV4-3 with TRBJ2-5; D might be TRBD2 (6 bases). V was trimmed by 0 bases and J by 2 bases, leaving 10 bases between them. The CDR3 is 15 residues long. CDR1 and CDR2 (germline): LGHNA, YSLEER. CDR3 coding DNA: TGCGCCAGCAGCCAAGATTATAGCGGACAAGAGACCCAGTACTTC. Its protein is CASSQDYSGQETQYF.

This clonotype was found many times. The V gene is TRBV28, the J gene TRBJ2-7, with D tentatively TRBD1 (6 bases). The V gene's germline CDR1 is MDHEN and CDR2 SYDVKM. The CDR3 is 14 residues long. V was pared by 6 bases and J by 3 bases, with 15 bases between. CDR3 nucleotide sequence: TGTGCCAGCAGCTTGCCGGGACAAATCTACGAGCAGTACTTC. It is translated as CASSLPGQIYEQYF.

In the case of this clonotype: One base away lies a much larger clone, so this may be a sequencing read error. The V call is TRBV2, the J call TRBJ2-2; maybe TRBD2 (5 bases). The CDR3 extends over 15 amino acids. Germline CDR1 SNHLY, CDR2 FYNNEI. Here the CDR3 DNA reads TGTGCCGGCAGGTTGGGGAGTTCGAACACCGGGGAGCTGTTTTTT. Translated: CAGRLGSSNTGELFF. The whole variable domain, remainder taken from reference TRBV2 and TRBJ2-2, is EPEVTQTPSHQVTQMGQEVILRCVPISNHLYFYWYRQILGQKVEFLVSFYNNEISEKSEIFDDQFSVERPDGSNFTLKIRSTKLEDSAMYFCAGRLGSSNTGELFFGEGSRLTVL.